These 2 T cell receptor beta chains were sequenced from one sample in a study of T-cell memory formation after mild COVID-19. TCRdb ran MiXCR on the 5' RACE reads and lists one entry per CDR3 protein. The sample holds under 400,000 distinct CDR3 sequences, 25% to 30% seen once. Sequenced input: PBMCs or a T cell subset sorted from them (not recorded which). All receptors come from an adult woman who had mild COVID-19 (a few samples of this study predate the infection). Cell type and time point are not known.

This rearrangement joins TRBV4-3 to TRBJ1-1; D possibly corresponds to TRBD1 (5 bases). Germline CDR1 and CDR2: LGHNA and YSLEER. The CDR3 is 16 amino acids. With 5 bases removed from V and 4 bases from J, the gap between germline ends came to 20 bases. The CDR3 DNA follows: TGCGCCAGCAGCGTCGGCGGCAGGGCGGTCGGCACTGAAGCTTTCTTT. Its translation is CASSVGGRAVGTEAFF.

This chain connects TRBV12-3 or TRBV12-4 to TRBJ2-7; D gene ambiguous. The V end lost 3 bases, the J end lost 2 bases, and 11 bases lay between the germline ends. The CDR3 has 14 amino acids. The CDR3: CASSFQLSTYEQYF. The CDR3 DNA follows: TGTGCCAGCAGTTTCCAGCTCTCAACCTACGAGCAGTACTTC.